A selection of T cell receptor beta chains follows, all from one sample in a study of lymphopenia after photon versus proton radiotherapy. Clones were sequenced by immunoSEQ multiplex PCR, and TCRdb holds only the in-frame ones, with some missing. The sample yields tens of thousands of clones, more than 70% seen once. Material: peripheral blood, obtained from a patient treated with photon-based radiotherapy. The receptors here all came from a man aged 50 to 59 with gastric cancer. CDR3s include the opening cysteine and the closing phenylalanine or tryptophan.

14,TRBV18,CASSPAQRNTEAFF
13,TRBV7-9,CASSRDNNQPQHF
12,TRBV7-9,CASSPEAETQYF
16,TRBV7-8,CASSRTGQSGANVLTF
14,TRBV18,CASSPPGQSYEQYF
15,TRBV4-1,CASSQGDRDQETQYF
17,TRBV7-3,CASSSLAGGGLGGELFF
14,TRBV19,CASSIGQSADEQYF
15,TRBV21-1,CASSCLPWTHYGYTF
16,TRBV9,CASSVARTDSNQPQHF
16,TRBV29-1,CSVEDTGTSGAYEQYF
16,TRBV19,CASSPGTGEPQETQYF
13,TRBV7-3,CASSSQSTGELFF